The present T cell receptor (beta chain) was sequenced within a study of response to subunit inactivated influenza vaccine. In TCRdb, the RT-PCR reads were re-called with MiXCR into one record per CDR3 protein. Here the sample spans approximately 310,000 distinct CDR3 sequences, 21% being singletons. Germline V gene sequence: CDR1 SGHVS, CDR2 FQNEAQ. The V end was cut by 5 bases, the J end by 6 bases, with 17 bases between. The CDR3 covers 15 residues. General study points: Every seasonal influenza vaccination brings in few new T cells, the authors suggested.

This clonotype has a handful of counts. The antigen is unknown. This specimen consisted of PBMCs from blood, obtained less than 22 months after vaccination. The clonotype originates from a man between 50 and 75 years old who received an inactivated influenza vaccine. The V gene is TRBV7-8, the J gene TRBJ1-5; no clear D. For the CDR3, the DNA is TGTGCCAGCAGCCCGGTCGTCAGAAGCGGTCAGCCCCAGCATTTT. It is translated as CASSPVVRSGQPQHF.